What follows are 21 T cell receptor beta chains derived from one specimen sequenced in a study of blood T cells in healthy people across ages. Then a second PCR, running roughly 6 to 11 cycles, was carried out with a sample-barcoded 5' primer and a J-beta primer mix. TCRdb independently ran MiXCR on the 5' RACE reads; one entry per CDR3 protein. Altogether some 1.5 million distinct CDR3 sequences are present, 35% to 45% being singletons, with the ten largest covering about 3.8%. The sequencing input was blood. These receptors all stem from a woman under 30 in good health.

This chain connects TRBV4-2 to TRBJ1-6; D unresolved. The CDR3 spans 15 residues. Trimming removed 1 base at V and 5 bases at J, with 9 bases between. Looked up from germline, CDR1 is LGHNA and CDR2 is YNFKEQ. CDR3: CASSQAGIDNSPLHF. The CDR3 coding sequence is TGTGCCAGCAGCCAAGCTGGCATCGATAATTCACCCCTCCACTTT.

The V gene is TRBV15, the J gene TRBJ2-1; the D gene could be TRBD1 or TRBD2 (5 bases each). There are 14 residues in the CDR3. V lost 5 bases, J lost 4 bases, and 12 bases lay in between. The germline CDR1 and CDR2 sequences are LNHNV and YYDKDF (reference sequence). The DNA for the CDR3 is TGTGCCACCAGCCTGAAGGGACGGTACAATGAGCAGTTCTTC. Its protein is CATSLKGRYNEQFF.

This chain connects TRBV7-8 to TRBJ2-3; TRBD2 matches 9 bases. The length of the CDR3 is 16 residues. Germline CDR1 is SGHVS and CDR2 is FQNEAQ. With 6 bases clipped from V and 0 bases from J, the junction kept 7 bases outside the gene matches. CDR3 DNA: TGTGCCAGCAGTAAAAGTCTAGCGGGGAGCACAGATACGCAGTATTTT. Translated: CASSKSLAGSTDTQYF.

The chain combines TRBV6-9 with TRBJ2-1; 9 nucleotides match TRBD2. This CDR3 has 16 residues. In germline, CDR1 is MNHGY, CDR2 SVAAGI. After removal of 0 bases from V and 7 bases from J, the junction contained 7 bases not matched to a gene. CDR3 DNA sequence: TGTGCCAGCAGTTATTCTGCTAGCGGGGAAGAAAATGAGCAGTTCTTC. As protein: CASSYSASGEENEQFF.

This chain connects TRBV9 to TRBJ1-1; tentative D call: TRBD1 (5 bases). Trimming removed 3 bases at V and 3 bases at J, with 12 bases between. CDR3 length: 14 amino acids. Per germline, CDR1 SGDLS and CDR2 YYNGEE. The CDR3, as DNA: TGTGCCAGCAGCGCAGACAGCCGGTACACTGAAGCTTTCTTT. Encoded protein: CASSADSRYTEAFF.

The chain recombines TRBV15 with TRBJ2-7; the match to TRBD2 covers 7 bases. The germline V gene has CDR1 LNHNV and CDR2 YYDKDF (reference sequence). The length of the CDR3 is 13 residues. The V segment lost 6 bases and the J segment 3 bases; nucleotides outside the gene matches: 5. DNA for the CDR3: TGTGCCACCAGTTATGGGAGGGACTACGAGCAGTACTTC. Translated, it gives CATSYGRDYEQYF.

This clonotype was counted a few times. For the CDR3, the DNA is TGCAGTGCTAGAAACGCGGGGGGGCAGTTTGAGCAGTTCTTC. Residues: CSARNAGGQFEQFF. The chain carries TRBV20-1 and TRBJ2-1; 9 nucleotides match TRBD2. The CDR3 is 14 amino acids. Germline assignment: CDR1 DFQATT and CDR2 SNEGSKA (reference sequence). V shed 2 bases and J 9 bases; nucleotides not matched to a gene: 8.

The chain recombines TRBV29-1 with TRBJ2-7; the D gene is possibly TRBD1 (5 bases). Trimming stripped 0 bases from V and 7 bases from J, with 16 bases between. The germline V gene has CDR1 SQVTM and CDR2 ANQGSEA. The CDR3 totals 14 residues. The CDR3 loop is CSVEDQAGYSEQYF. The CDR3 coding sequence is TGCAGCGTTGAAGATCAGGCAGGGTACAGTGAGCAGTACTTC.

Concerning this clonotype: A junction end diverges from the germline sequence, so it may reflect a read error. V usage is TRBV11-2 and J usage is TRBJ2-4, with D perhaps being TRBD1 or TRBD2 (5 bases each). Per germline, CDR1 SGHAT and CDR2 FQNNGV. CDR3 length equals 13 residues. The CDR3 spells CASSIEGRSTQYF. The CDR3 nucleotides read TGTGCCAGCAGCATAGAGGGACGATCAACGCAGTACTTC.

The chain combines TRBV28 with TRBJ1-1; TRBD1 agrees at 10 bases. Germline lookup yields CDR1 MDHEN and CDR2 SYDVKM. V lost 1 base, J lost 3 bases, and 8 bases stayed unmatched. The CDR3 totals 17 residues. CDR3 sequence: CASSLYLGQGVYTEAFF. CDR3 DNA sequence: TGTGCCAGCAGTTTATACCTCGGACAGGGGGTATACACTGAAGCTTTCTTT.

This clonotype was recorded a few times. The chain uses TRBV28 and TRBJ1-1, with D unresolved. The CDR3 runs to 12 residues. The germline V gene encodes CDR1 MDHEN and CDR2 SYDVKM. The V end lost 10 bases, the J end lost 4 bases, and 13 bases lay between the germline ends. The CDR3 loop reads CATKLGFTEAFF. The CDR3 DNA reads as TGTGCCACTAAATTGGGGTTCACTGAAGCTTTCTTT.

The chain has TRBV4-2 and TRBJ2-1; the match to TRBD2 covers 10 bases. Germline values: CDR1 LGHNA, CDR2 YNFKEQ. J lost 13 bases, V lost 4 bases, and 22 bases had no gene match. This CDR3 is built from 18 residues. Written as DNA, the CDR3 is TGTGCCAGCAGCCCACGGTATGGACTAGCGGCTTTCCAAGAGACCCAGTTCTTC. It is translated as CASSPRYGLAAFQETQFF.

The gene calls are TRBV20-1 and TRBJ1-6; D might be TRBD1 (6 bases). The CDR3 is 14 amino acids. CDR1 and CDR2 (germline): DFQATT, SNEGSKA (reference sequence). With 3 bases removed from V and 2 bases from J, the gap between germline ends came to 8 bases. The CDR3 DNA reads TGCAGTGCTAGTCGGGGGCCCTATAATTCACCCCTCCACTTT. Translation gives CSASRGPYNSPLHF.

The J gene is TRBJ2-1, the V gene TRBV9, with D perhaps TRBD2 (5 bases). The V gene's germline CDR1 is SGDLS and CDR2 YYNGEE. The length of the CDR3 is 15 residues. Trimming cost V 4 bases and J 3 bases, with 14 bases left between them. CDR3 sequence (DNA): TGTGCCAGCAGCATTGCGGGCGACCACTACAATGAGCAGTTCTTC. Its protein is CASSIAGDHYNEQFF.

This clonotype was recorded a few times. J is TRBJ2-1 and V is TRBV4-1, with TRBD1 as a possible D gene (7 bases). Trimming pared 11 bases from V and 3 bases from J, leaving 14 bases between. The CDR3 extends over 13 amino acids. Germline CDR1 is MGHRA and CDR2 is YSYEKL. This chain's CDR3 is CAVGQGGYNEQFF. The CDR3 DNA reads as TGCGCCGTCGGGCAGGGGGGCTACAATGAGCAGTTCTTC.

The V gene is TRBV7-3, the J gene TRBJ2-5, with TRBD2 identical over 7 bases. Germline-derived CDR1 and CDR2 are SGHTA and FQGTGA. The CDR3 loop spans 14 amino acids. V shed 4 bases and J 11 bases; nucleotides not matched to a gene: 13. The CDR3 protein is CASSSGLGSNEQYF. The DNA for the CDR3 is TGTGCCAGCAGCTCCGGACTAGGTAGTAATGAGCAGTACTTC.

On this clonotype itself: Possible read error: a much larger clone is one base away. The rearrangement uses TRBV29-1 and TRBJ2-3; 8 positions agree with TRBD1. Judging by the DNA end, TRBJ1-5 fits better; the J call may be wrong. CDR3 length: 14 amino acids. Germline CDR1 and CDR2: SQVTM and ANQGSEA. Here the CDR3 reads CSTMDRANTDTQHF. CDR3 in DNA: TGCAGCACCATGGACAGGGCAAACACAGATACGCAGCATTTT.

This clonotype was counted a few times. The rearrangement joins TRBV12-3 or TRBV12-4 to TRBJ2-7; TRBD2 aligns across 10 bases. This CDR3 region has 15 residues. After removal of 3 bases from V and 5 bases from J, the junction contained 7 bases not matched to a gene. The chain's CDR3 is CASSFPSGSRNEQYF. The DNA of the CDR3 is TGTGCCAGCAGTTTCCCTAGCGGGAGCAGGAACGAGCAGTACTTC.

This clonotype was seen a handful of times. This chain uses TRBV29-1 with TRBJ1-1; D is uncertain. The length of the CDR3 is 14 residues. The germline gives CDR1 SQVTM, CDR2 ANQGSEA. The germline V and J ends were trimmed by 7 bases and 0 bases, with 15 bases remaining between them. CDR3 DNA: TGCAGCGCCCAGGCCCGAGCTATGAACACTGAAGCTTTCTTT. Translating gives CSAQARAMNTEAFF.

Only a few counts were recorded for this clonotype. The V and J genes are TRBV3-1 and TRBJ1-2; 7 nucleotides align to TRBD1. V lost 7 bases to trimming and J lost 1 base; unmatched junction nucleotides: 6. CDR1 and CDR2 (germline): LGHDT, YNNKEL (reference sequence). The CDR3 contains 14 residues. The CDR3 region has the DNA TGTGCCAGCACGTACAGGGGAGGTAACTATGGCTACACCTTC. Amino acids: CASTYRGGNYGYTF.

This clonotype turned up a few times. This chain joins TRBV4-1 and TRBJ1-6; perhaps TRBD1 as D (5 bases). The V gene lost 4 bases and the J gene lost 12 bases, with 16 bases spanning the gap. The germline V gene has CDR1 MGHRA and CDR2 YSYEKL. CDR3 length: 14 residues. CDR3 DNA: TGCGCCAGCAGCCTGGACACTAGCCACCTACCCCTCCACTTT. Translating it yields CASSLDTSHLPLHF.